The 17 T cell receptor beta chains presented below share a single source sample, sequenced in a study of regulatory T cells in long-lasting Graves disease. Building of the TCR beta libraries involved iRepertoire HTBI primers and Arm-PCR of CDR3 regions. TCRdb recomputed calls from the multiplex PCR reads with MiXCR, one row per CDR3 protein. The sample gives approximately 400,000 distinct CDR3 sequences, about 15% of which show up once; 15% to 20% is in the top ten. Documented time point: newly diagnosed GD, antithyroid drugs for less than 3 months. PBMC RNA served as the TCR library source. The same sample was also used in a study of T cells in Graves' hyperthyroidism and ophthalmopathy.

The material sequenced was peripheral blood mononuclear cells (PBMCs), taken at new diagnosis, from a patient treated with antithyroid drugs. These receptors all stem from a woman aged 25 to 39 with Graves disease.

V gene TRBV12-3 or TRBV12-4 combines with J gene TRBJ2-1; the match to TRBD1 covers 9 bases. The CDR3 totals 15 residues. The ends lost 8 bases at V and 9 bases at J; junction bases unmatched: 14. The CDR3 sequence is CASSKRGQGSIEQFF. In DNA form, the CDR3 reads TGTGCCAGCTCTAAGCGGGGACAGGGTTCGATTGAGCAGTTCTTC.

This clonotype was counted a few times. The junction shows a germline mismatch at one end, possibly a read error. The rearrangement joins TRBV7-7 to TRBJ2-6; tentative D call: TRBD2 (5 bases). This CDR3 is 19 amino acids long. The germline V gene has CDR1 SSHAT and CDR2 FNYEAQ (reference sequence). The chain's CDR3 is CASSLGTRSWGVGANVLTF. CDR3 coding DNA: TGTGCTAGCAGCTTGGGAACCCGTTCCTGGGGAGTTGGGGCCAACGTCCTGACTTTC.

In this sample, this clonotype turned up many times. The CDR3 DNA sequence: TGTGCCAGCAGAGCGGTCGCGAACACCGGGGAGCTGTTTTTT. This encodes CASRAVANTGELFF. This chain connects TRBV12-3 or TRBV12-4 to TRBJ2-2; D may be TRBD2 (5 bases). The germline V and J ends were trimmed by 6 bases and 0 bases, with 8 bases remaining between them. There are 14 residues in the CDR3.

The table lists this clonotype with a few counts. The CDR3 end shows no conserved phenylalanine or tryptophan, and so a read error is likely. The chain recombines TRBV28 with TRBJ2-1; D perhaps matches TRBD2 (5 bases). The germline V and J ends were trimmed by 6 bases and 3 bases, with 12 bases remaining between them. This CDR3 region has 14 residues. The V gene's germline CDR1 is MDHEN and CDR2 SYDVKM. The CDR3 spells CASRETIYYNEQFL. As DNA, the CDR3 is TGTGCCAGCAGAGAGACTATCTACTACAATGAGCAGTTCCTC.

This clonotype has a count of ten or more. This rearrangement joins TRBV7-2 to TRBJ1-2; D is uncertain. Germline V gene sequence: CDR1 SGHTA, CDR2 FQGNSA. V shed 5 bases and J shed 0 bases, with 19 bases lying between them. CDR3 length: 17 residues. The CDR3 bases are TGTGCCAGCAGCCCCGTAGGCGGGAGGCCTCCTAACTATGGCTACACCTTC. Translated, it gives CASSPVGGRPPNYGYTF.

This clonotype was observed at least ten times. V usage is TRBV14 and J usage is TRBJ2-1, with 9 bases that match TRBD2. Germline CDR1 reads SGHDN; CDR2 reads FVKESK. The ends lost 0 bases at V and 10 bases at J; junction bases unmatched: 7. There are 15 residues in the CDR3. CDR3 protein: CASSQDQVSGREQFF. The CDR3 coding sequence is TGTGCCAGCAGCCAAGATCAGGTTAGCGGGAGAGAGCAGTTCTTC.

The sample holds many counts of this clonotype. The chain is built from TRBV24-1 and TRBJ2-5; either TRBD1 or TRBD2 may fit D (6 bases each). Trimming took off 2 bases at V and 5 bases at J, with 11 bases between the two ends. Germline CDR1 is KGHDR and CDR2 is SFDVKD. This CDR3 has 14 residues. The CDR3 here is CATSDWGAGETQYF. Here the CDR3 DNA reads TGTGCCACCAGTGATTGGGGGGCCGGGGAGACCCAGTACTTC.

This clonotype was observed at least ten times. V is TRBV5-1 and J is TRBJ2-3; 9 nucleotides agree with TRBD2. CDR1 and CDR2 (germline): SGHRS, YFSETQ. The CDR3 runs 14 residues. The V segment lost 4 bases and the J segment 2 bases; nucleotides outside the gene matches: 2. CDR3 in amino acids: CASSRTSDTDTQYF. CDR3 bases: TGCGCCAGCAGCCGGACTAGCGACACAGATACGCAGTATTTT.

The chain combines TRBV20-1 with TRBJ2-1, with 7 bases that match TRBD2. This CDR3 spans 14 amino acids. Looked up from germline, CDR1 is DFQATT and CDR2 is SNEGSKA (reference sequence). V gave up 0 bases and J gave up 4 bases; unmatched junction bases: 3. Written as DNA, the CDR3 is TGCAGTGCTAGAGAGAGGACTAGTTACAATGAGCAGTTCTTC. It specifies CSARERTSYNEQFF.

This clonotype came up many times. The gene calls are TRBV6-5 and TRBJ2-2, with 7 positions matching TRBD1. The length of the CDR3 is 16 residues. Germline V gene lookup returns CDR1 MNHEY and CDR2 SVGAGI. V dropped 0 bases and J dropped 1; count of bases not matched to a gene: 2. CDR3 region: CASSYSGQKNTGELFF. DNA for the CDR3: TGTGCCAGCAGTTACTCGGGACAGAAGAACACCGGGGAGCTGTTTTTT.

This clonotype was observed many times. The rearrangement joins TRBV3-1 to TRBJ2-1; the D gene is possibly TRBD1 (6 bases). CDR1 LGHDT and CDR2 YNNKEL come from the germline V gene (reference sequence). CDR3 length: 15 amino acids. The germline V and J ends were trimmed by 0 bases and 1 base, with 7 bases remaining between them. Written as DNA, the CDR3 is TGTGCCAGCAGCCAAGATGGGACATCCTACAATGAGCAGTTCTTC. It codes for CASSQDGTSYNEQFF.

The table lists this clonotype with a few counts. The chain uses TRBV7-8 and TRBJ2-7; no clear D gene. Germline lookup yields CDR1 SGHVS and CDR2 FQNEAQ. The ends were cut back, 5 bases at V and 2 bases at J, with 10 bases in the middle. The length of the CDR3 is 13 residues. Here the CDR3 DNA reads TGTGCCAGCAGCAAACCACCACCCTACGAGCAGTACTTC. Its protein product is CASSKPPPYEQYF.

This clonotype was seen repeatedly, ten times or more. The rearrangement links TRBV12-3 or TRBV12-4 to TRBJ1-2; 7 bases align to TRBD1. Trimming at V came to 6 bases and at J to 5 bases, leaving 6 bases not matched to a gene. The CDR3 length is 13 residues. Written as DNA, the CDR3 is TGTGCCAGCAGGTCAGACAGGGCGTATGGCTACACCTTC. Amino acids: CASRSDRAYGYTF.

Ten or more counts support this clonotype. The chain couples TRBV7-3 to TRBJ2-1; 9 bases align to TRBD2. This CDR3 is built from 15 residues. The J segment lost 9 bases and the V segment lost 5 bases, leaving 11 bases of the junction unmatched. The V gene's germline CDR1 is SGHTA and CDR2 FQGTGA. CDR3 in DNA: TGTGCCAGCAGCCCCAGGGGCGGGGGGGGTGGTGAGCAGTTCTTC. Protein product: CASSPRGGGGGEQFF.

In this sample, this clonotype turned up a few times. The chain carries TRBV19 and TRBJ1-6; D not resolved. Germline CDR1 reads LNHDA; CDR2 reads SQIVND (reference sequence). The CDR3 runs 15 residues. V was clipped by 4 bases and J by 8 bases, with 15 bases between them. DNA of the CDR3: TGTGCCAGTAGTAAATCGGGATTACCCGATTCACCCCTCCACTTT. Translation gives CASSKSGLPDSPLHF.

The chain is built from TRBV6-1 and TRBJ2-1; D is tentatively TRBD1 or TRBD2 (5 bases each). V was cut by 7 bases and J by 8 bases, with 12 bases left in between. The CDR3 is 12 residues long. CDR1 and CDR2 from the germline V gene are MNHNS and SASEGT. The CDR3 DNA sequence: TGTGCCAGCACCACGGTGGGACATGAGCAGTTCTTC. It codes for CASTTVGHEQFF.

V is TRBV29-1 and J is TRBJ1-1, with D tentatively TRBD1 (5 bases). Trimming cost V 7 bases and J 4 bases, with 22 bases left between them. The CDR3 extends over 15 amino acids. Germline CDR1 SQVTM, CDR2 ANQGSEA. Written as DNA, the CDR3 is TGCAGCGCCCTAAGGGCCCTGGGGCGGGGCACTGAAGCTTTCTTT. This translates into CSALRALGRGTEAFF. Drawing the rest from reference TRBV29-1 and TRBJ1-1, the complete variable domain is SAVISQKPSRDICQRGTSLTIQCQVDSQVTMMFWYRQQPGQSLTLIATANQGSEATYESGFVIDKFPISRPNLTFSTLTVSNMSPEDSSIYLCSALRALGRGTEAFFGQGTRLTVV.